This entry lists 13 T cell receptor beta chains sequenced from one sample in a study of cytomegalovirus exposure and HLA in healthy donors. In the PCR, 60 Vbeta and 13 Jbeta primers were used. Generated by immunoSEQ multiplex PCR, the TCRdb table keeps only in-frame clones and is missing some. The sample gives approximately 110,000 clones, under 80% of which show up once; about 7.7% is in the top ten. The sequenced sample was PBMCs. These receptors came from a woman aged 50 to 65 in good health and CMV-seropositive.

The rearrangement uses TRBV6-5 and TRBJ2-1; maybe TRBD2 (5 bases). The CDR3 runs 14 residues. Looked up from germline, CDR1 is MNHEY and CDR2 is SVGAGI. The V end lost 2 bases, the J end lost 6 bases, and 11 bases lay between the germline ends. CDR3 bases: TGTGCCAGCAGTTACAGGGAGAGAGGCAATGAGCAGTTCTTC. Its protein is CASSYRERGNEQFF.

The chain employs TRBV7-2 and TRBJ2-1; no clear D. This CDR3 region has 11 residues. V dropped 5 bases and J dropped 7 bases, with 6 bases sitting between them. Germline CDR1 is SGHTA and CDR2 is FQGNSA. The CDR3 region is CASSRLNEQFF. DNA for the CDR3: TGTGCCAGCAGCCGACTGAATGAGCAGTTCTTC.

The chain is built from TRBV7-3 and TRBJ2-3; D remains unclear. With 5 bases removed from V and 5 bases from J, the gap between germline ends came to 11 bases. The CDR3 length is 13 residues. Germline V lookup: CDR1 SGHTA, CDR2 FQGTGA. The CDR3 DNA sequence: TGTGCCAGCAGCCGCCGCGAGGTAGATACGCAGTATTTT. This encodes CASSRREVDTQYF. Filled out from reference TRBV7-3 and TRBJ2-3, the complete variable domain reads GAGVSQTPSNKVTEKGKYVELRCDPISGHTALYWYRQSLGQGPEFLIYFQGTGAADDSGLPNDRFFAVRPEGSVSTLKIQRTERGDSAVYLCASSRREVDTQYFGPGTRLTVL.

The chain combines TRBV14 with TRBJ1-3; TRBD1 is a possible D gene (6 bases). Germline lookup yields CDR1 SGHDN and CDR2 FVKESK. This CDR3 is built from 13 residues. Trimming took off 11 bases at V and 5 bases at J, with 16 bases between the two ends. The CDR3 loop reads CASGGTLRNTIYF. CDR3 sequence (DNA): TGTGCCTCCGGGGGGACACTGAGAAACACCATATATTTT.

The chain couples TRBV7-2 to TRBJ2-7; a possible D gene is TRBD2 (6 bases). V was shortened by 4 bases and J by 4 bases, with 14 bases between the two germline ends. The CDR3 length is 14 residues. Germline CDR1 is SGHTA and CDR2 is FQGNSA. As DNA, the CDR3 is TGTGCCAGCAGCTCGGGACTGGGAACTTACGAGCAGTACTTC. Amino acids: CASSSGLGTYEQYF.

This clone was recorded a few times. V and J are TRBV5-1 and TRBJ2-3; TRBD1 matches at 9 bases. Per germline, CDR1 SGHRS and CDR2 YFSETQ. This CDR3 contains 16 residues. The junction had 11 bases not matched to a gene; V was cut back by 4 bases and J by 5 bases. The CDR3 DNA follows: TGCGCCAGCAGCCGCGGGACAGGGAAAGGGATAGATACGCAGTATTTT. It is translated as CASSRGTGKGIDTQYF.

V usage is TRBV29-1 and J usage is TRBJ1-1; 7 bases are shared with TRBD1. The CDR3 length is 14 residues. Looked up from germline, CDR1 is SQVTM and CDR2 is ANQGSEA. J was trimmed by 1 base and V by 7 bases; bases with no gene match: 9. The CDR3 region has the DNA TGCAGCGCCCAATCCAGGGGGTCGAACACTGAAGCTTTCTTT. This translates into CSAQSRGSNTEAFF.

The rearrangement links TRBV6-7 to TRBJ2-1, with TRBD1 identical over 7 bases. TRBV6-7 is noted as an ORF with a role that remains uncertain. After removal of 2 bases from V and 8 bases from J, the junction contained 15 bases not matched to a gene. This CDR3 has 17 amino acids. The CDR3: CASSYPFFDRETHEQFF. The CDR3 nucleotides are TGTGCCAGCAGTTACCCTTTCTTCGACAGGGAAACCCATGAGCAGTTCTTC.

The J gene is TRBJ2-1, the V gene TRBV7-2, with TRBD1 matching over 9 bases. The V segment lost 5 bases and the J segment 13 bases; nucleotides outside the gene matches: 12. CDR1 and CDR2 from the germline V gene are SGHTA and FQGNSA. The CDR3 has 14 amino acids. The CDR3 DNA reads TGTGCCAGCAGCCTTACAGGGGGCCCGAATCCACAGTTCTTC. Translating it yields CASSLTGGPNPQFF.

This chain joins TRBV9 and TRBJ2-5; TRBD2 matches 7 bases. The DNA end is a closer match to TRBJ2-7, so the J assignment may be wrong. The length of the CDR3 is 16 residues. Germline-derived CDR1 and CDR2 are SGDLS and YYNGEE. This CDR3 is CASSPRASGSSYEQYF. The CDR3 bases are TGTGCCAGCAGCCCCCGGGCTAGCGGTAGCTCCTACGAGCAGTACTTC.

This clone was detected a few times. This chain connects TRBV5-4 to TRBJ2-4; 7 bases line up with TRBD1. The CDR3 runs to 15 residues. Trimming at V came to 0 bases and at J to 6 bases, leaving 6 bases not matched to a gene. Germline CDR1 SGHNT, CDR2 YYREEE (reference sequence). The CDR3 sequence: CASSLDRDSLNIQYF. The DNA for the CDR3 is TGTGCCAGCAGCTTGGACCGGGACAGCCTAAACATTCAGTACTTC.

This chain links TRBV19 with TRBJ2-7; TRBD1 aligns across 7 bases. From germline, CDR1 is LNHDA and CDR2 SQIVND (reference sequence). Losses at the gene ends were 5 bases for V and 1 base for J; bases not matched to a gene: 11. CDR3 length: 16 amino acids. This CDR3 is CASSVTGVGPSYEQYF. CDR3 DNA sequence: TGTGCCAGTAGTGTTACAGGGGTCGGCCCTTCCTACGAGCAGTACTTC. Based on the CDR3 plus reference TRBV19 and TRBJ2-7, the full variable domain is DGGITQSPKYLFRKEGQNVTLSCEQNLNHDAMYWYRQDPGQGLRLIYYSQIVNDFQKGDIAEGYSVSREKKESFPLTVTSAQKNPTAFYLCASSVTGVGPSYEQYFGPGTRLTVT.

This clone has a handful of counts. The rearrangement uses TRBV5-4 and TRBJ1-6, with D perhaps TRBD1 (6 bases). Germline loops: CDR1 SGHNT, CDR2 YYREEE (reference sequence). This CDR3 has 14 amino acids. V lost 1 base and J 9 bases, leaving 11 bases between the germline ends. The DNA for the CDR3 is TGTGCCAGCAGCTTGACAGGGCTTCCTTCACCCCTCCACTTT. This codes for CASSLTGLPSPLHF.